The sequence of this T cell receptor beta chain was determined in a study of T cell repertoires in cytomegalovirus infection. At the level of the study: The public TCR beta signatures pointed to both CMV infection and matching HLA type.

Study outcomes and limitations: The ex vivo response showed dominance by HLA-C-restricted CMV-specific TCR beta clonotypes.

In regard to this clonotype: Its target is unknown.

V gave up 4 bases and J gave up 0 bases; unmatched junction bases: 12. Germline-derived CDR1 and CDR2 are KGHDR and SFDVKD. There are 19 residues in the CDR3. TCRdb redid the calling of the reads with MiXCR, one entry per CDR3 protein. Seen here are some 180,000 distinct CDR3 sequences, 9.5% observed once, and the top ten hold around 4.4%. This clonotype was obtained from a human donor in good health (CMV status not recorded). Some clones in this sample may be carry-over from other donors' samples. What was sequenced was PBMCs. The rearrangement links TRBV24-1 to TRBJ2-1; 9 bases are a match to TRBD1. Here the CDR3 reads CATSDGTGTLLSSYNEQFF. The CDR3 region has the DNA TGTGCCACCAGTGACGGGACAGGGACTCTATTGAGCTCCTACAATGAGCAGTTCTTC.